This T cell receptor (beta chain) was captured by sequencing in a study of cytomegalovirus exposure and HLA in healthy donors. Whole-study findings and limits: Follow-up analysis later connected one missense variant in DCLRE1C with trimming of TCR beta V- and J-genes.

This clone appeared once. Its antigen remains unidentified. The PCR had 60 Vbeta and 13 Jbeta primers. Assay: immunoSEQ multiplex PCR; the TCRdb copy retains only in-frame clones and omits some. The sample lists 100,000 or so clones, approximately 69% occurring once. Germline CDR1 and CDR2: LGHNA and YNFKEQ. The length of the CDR3 is 14 residues. Trimming stripped 0 bases from V and 2 bases from J, with 7 bases between. The chain uses TRBV4-2 and TRBJ2-5; D gene uncertain. This clonotype originated in a young man in good health and CMV-seronegative. Source material: PBMCs. The CDR3 nucleotides read TGTGCCAGCAGCCAAGATATCGCGCAAGAGACCCAGTACTTC. As protein: CASSQDIAQETQYF.